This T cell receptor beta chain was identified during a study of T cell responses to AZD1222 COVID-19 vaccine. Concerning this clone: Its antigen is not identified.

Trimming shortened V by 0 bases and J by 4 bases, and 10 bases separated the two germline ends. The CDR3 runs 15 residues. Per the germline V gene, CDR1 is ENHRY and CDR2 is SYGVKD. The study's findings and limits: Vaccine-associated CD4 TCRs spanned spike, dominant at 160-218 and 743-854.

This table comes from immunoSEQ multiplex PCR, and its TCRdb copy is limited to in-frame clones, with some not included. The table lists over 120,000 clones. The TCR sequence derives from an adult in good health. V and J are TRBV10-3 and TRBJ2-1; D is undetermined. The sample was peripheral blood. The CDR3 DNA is TGTGCCATCAGTGAGTCCAGAGAACCTTACAATGAGCAGTTCTTC. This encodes CAISESREPYNEQFF.